The T cell receptor (beta chain) described here comes from a study of tumor T cells in aggressive B-cell lymphoma. Germline V gene data show CDR1 as MGHRA and CDR2 as YSYEKL. Trimming at V came to 4 bases and at J to 4 bases, leaving 6 bases not matched to a gene. The CDR3 loop spans 15 amino acids. Data came from immunoSEQ multiplex PCR; TCRdb stores just in-frame clones and leaves some out. In the table there are 5,000 to 7,000 clones, 88% of which are singletons. This clone showed up just once. V gene TRBV4-1 combines with J gene TRBJ1-5; 8 bases are shared with TRBD1. Source material: tumor tissue. The TCR was taken from an adult with diffuse large B cell lymphoma. Some clones in this sample may be carry-over from other donors' samples. The CDR3 coding sequence is TGCGCCAGCAGCCCCCGAGACAGGGGTAATCAGCCCCAGCATTTT. Protein product: CASSPRDRGNQPQHF.